This T cell receptor beta chain stems from a study of beta chain features in type 1 diabetes. Study outcomes and limitations: Shorter TCRB CDR3s, moderately but significantly so, were found in Type 1 diabetes patients in all four CD4+ subsets. Whether TCRB rearrangement is influenced by HLA type went unresolved here.

V was pared by 0 bases and J by 0 bases, with 4 bases of the junction left unmatched. Germline CDR1 and CDR2: SGHTA and FQGNSA. CDR3 length: 17 amino acids. Reverse transcription of all isolated RNA meant that expressed TCRB transcripts were sequenced. Clones were sequenced by immunoSEQ multiplex PCR, and TCRdb holds only the in-frame ones, with some missing. Of 450,000 to 550,000 clones in the sample, about 32% were seen once. In its sample, this clone was seen a few times. As yet, its antigen is unknown. The V call is TRBV7-2, the J call TRBJ2-3, with 9 positions matching TRBD2. This TCR was recovered from a man younger than 30 in good health. Material: naive CD4+ T cells from blood. The CDR3 coding sequence is TGTGCCAGCAGCTTAGCGGGGACTAGCAGTAGCACAGATACGCAGTATTTT. This gives the protein CASSLAGTSSSTDTQYF.